This TCR beta chain was recovered during a study of read filtering for tumor transcriptome and immune sequencing. Overall study findings and caveats: IR-seq and RNA-seq agreed better without single-read clonotypes. RNA-seq captured clonotypes less deeply and reliably than IR-seq.

From roughly 390 ng of RNA, a library with molecular barcoded alpha/delta and beta/gamma adaptors was made. Using its own MiXCR run on the reads, TCRdb lists one record per CDR3 protein. The sample has roughly 24,000 distinct CDR3 sequences, 12% to 15% seen once. This clonotype was observed at least ten times. Its matching antigen is unknown. J was trimmed by 1 base and V by 6 bases; bases with no gene match: 5. Germline CDR1 is LGHDT and CDR2 is YNNKEL (reference sequence). The CDR3 runs 17 residues. At the time of active disease, bone marrow was collected from every patient. This sequence joins TRBV3-1 and TRBJ2-1, with 14 nucleotides matching TRBD2. The specimen was a population of CD138-negative cells sorted from bone marrow. This receptor was identified in a donor at least 40 years old with multiple myeloma. The chain's CDR3 is CASRGTSGSISYNEQFF. The CDR3 DNA follows: TGTGCCAGCAGGGGGACTAGCGGGAGTATTTCCTACAATGAGCAGTTCTTC.